This TCR beta chain was captured in a study of Graves' ophthalmopathy and Graves' hyperthyroidism. V lost 8 bases and J lost 0, with 10 bases in between. The CDR3 contains 13 residues. Germline V gene data show CDR1 as SGHTA and CDR2 as FQGNSA. Amplification from RNA transcripts yielded the TCR beta CDR3 regions. RT-PCR in the first round used HTBI primers; a second-round multiplex PCR followed. TCRdb processed the multiplex PCR reads anew with MiXCR; each CDR3 protein has one entry. Of 650,000 to 900,000 distinct CDR3 sequences listed, 40% are singletons. The J gene is TRBJ1-1, the V gene TRBV7-2; D not certain. The sequence derives from an adult man with Graves' ophthalmopathy. The sequencing sample was made of peripheral blood. The CDR3 DNA follows: TGTGCCAGCCCGACCAGAGTGAACACTGAAGCTTTCTTT. Its translation: CASPTRVNTEAFF.